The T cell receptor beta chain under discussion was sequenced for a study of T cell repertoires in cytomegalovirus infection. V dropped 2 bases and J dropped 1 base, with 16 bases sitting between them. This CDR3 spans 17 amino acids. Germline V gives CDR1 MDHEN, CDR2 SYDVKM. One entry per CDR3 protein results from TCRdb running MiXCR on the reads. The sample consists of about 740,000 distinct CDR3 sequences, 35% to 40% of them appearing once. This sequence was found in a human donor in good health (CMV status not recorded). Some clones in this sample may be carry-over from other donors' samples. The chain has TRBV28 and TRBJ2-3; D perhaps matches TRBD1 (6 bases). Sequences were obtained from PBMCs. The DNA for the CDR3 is TGTGCCAGCAGTTTAGATTACAGGGAAGACCGCACAGATACGCAGTATTTT. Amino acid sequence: CASSLDYREDRTDTQYF.